This entry features one TCR beta chain sequence. Its antigen is still unknown. Germline-derived CDR1 and CDR2 are LNHDA and SQIVND (reference sequence). The V segment lost 6 bases and the J segment 3 bases; nucleotides outside the gene matches: 8. There are 16 residues in the CDR3. TCRdb reprocessed the reads with MiXCR, giving one entry per CDR3 protein. In the table there are about 490,000 distinct CDR3 sequences, less than 30% of which are singletons. This record comes from a study of T cell repertoires in cytomegalovirus infection. Study-level information: Public TCR beta signatures provided an indication of both CMV infection and a matching HLA type.

Study results and caveats: Summed frequency of public TCR beta families distinguished CMV carriers with the relevant HLA. Clonotype analysis showed dominance of the ex vivo response by HLA-C-restricted CMV-specific TCR beta clonotypes.

This clonotype originated in a human donor in good health (CMV status not recorded). Some clones in this sample may be carry-over from other donors' samples. The sequencing sample was made of PBMCs. This chain links TRBV19 with TRBJ2-1, with 10 bases aligning to TRBD2. CDR3: CASSTRTSGRYNEQFF. The DNA of the CDR3 is TGTGCCAGTAGCACCCGGACTAGCGGACGCTACAATGAGCAGTTCTTC.